This T cell receptor beta chain was documented in a study of neurological immune-mediated disorders. The study's findings and limits: HTLV-1-associated myelopathy had the most TCR clonal expansion, whereas multiple sclerosis had the least (lower than in healthy controls).

From 2 million PBMCs stored at -80 C, the unsorted libraries were generated. A remark on this clonotype: Its specificity is unknown.

The cDNA was synthesized by 5'RACE incorporating 10-nucleotide random UMIs. TCRdb itself ran the 5' RACE reads through MiXCR, one entry per CDR3 protein. The sample has tens of thousands of distinct CDR3 sequences; approximately 4.4% are singletons. V was pared by 3 bases and J by 4 bases, with 16 bases between. From germline, CDR1 is DFQATT and CDR2 SNEGSKA (reference sequence). The CDR3 totals 15 residues. This clonotype was sampled from a man aged 50 or older with multiple sclerosis. The specimen sequenced was PBMCs. The rearrangement links TRBV20-1 to TRBJ2-1; tentative D call: TRBD2 (6 bases). In nucleotides, the CDR3 is TGCAGTGCTAGTGTATCGCGGGGAGCATACAATGAGCAGTTCTTC. Translated: CSASVSRGAYNEQFF.